Described below is a single T cell receptor beta chain sequence and its context. This clone appeared once. The antigen it binds to is not known. Base qualities are missing; no much larger clone stands one base away. This specimen belongs to a study of somatic mutations in T cells in chronic GVHD (dated by TCRdb to the early 2020s). Isolated genomic DNA was used for TCRbeta deep sequencing. TCRbeta CDR3 sequencing and initial data processing were performed as a commercial service with the immunoSEQ assay. Per the source publication's procedure: Reads were demultiplexed, adapter and primer sequences were trimmed, similar clones were merged through frequency-ratio clustering, and V, D, J genes were annotated using IMGT. Imported from immuneACCESS, the table was reduced by TCRdb to in-frame sequences with V and J called. These copies leave out some clones; in studies compared against another copy, an unresolved V gene accounts for under half, and the cause of the remainder is not known. V and J calls and clone size follow that table, whereas D and trimming were derived from the DNA. This sample has 13,000 or so clones in its table, and around four fifths of those were observed once. Approximately 30% of the sample is taken by the ten largest.

For sorting, cells were stained with anti-CD3, anti-CD4, anti-CD8 and a Vbeta20 antibody from the IOTest Beta Mark kit and sorted on a FACSAria III to a purity above 97%. Peripheral blood was collected in sodium heparin tubes and mononuclear cells were isolated by Ficoll-Paque PLUS density gradient centrifugation. Before TCRbeta deep sequencing, the CD4+ Vbeta20+, CD4+ Vbeta20-, and CD8+ T cell fractions were FACS-sorted. The CDR1 and CDR2 encoded by the germline V gene (reference sequence) are WNHNN and SYGVQD. The CDR3 spans 15 residues, from the cysteine through the phenylalanine. Just the 45-base CDR3 DNA is kept, in frame starting at base 1. The germline V end is reduced by 6 bases and the J end by 4 bases; junction bases left unmatched: 7.

The source is a male patient aged 50 to 59 with chronic graft-versus-host disease. After transplantation, some T cells may belong to the graft donor instead of the recipient. The chain is assembled from TRBV10-1 and TRBJ2-2; the junction holds 8 bases that match TRBD1. The specimen sequenced was Vbeta20-negative CD4+ T cells from blood. The cell subset or site label for this specimen denotes: CD4+ T cells sorted as TCR Vbeta20 negative by flow cytometry. The CDR3 sequence is CASSATGTGTGELFF. At the DNA level, the sequence is TGCGCCAGCAGCGCCACCGGGACAGGCACCGGGGAGCTGTTTTTT.